The 25 T cell receptor beta chains below were found in one sample sequenced in a study of T-cell memory formation after mild COVID-19. Via MiXCR, TCRdb re-called the 5' RACE reads, giving one row per CDR3 protein. The sample records roughly 42,000 distinct CDR3 sequences, under 7.5% being singletons. The sequenced sample consisted of PBMCs or a T cell subset sorted from them (not recorded which). These receptors were collected from a man between 18 and 29 years old who had mild COVID-19 (a few samples of this study predate the infection). Cell type and time point are not known.

This clonotype came up a few times. The chain links TRBV7-9 to TRBJ1-1; the D is unclear. The CDR3 consists of 14 residues. V lost 3 bases and J lost 0, with 8 bases in between. Germline values: CDR1 SEHNR, CDR2 FQNEAQ (reference sequence). This CDR3 reads CASSFWALNTEAFF. As DNA, the CDR3 is TGTGCCAGCAGCTTTTGGGCCTTGAACACTGAAGCTTTCTTT.

The rearrangement joins TRBV5-1 to TRBJ1-5; 8 positions match TRBD1. Germline CDR1 and CDR2: SGHRS and YFSETQ. The CDR3 totals 14 residues. Losses at the gene ends were 2 bases for V and 5 bases for J; bases not matched to a gene: 3. CDR3 sequence (DNA): TGCGCCAGCAGCTTCGGACAGGGCGATCAGCCCCAGCATTTT. Its translation is CASSFGQGDQPQHF.

Only a few counts were recorded for this clonotype. The genes are TRBV7-8 and TRBJ2-7, with a weak D call TRBD1 (6 bases). The CDR3 extends over 12 amino acids. Looked up from germline, CDR1 is SGHVS and CDR2 is FQNEAQ. The V end lost 8 bases, the J end lost 2 bases, and 10 bases lay between the germline ends. DNA for the CDR3: TGTGCCAGCCCTAAGGGGGCCTACGAGCAGTACGTC. This translates into CASPKGAYEQYV.

In this sample, this clonotype turned up a few times. J is TRBJ2-5 and V is TRBV2; perhaps TRBD2 as D (7 bases). This CDR3 contains 15 residues. V lost 1 base, J lost 5 bases, and 14 bases lay in between. CDR1 is SNHLY, CDR2 FYNNEI, per germline. The CDR3 here is CASSEEAGAPETQYF. The CDR3, as DNA: TGTGCCAGCAGTGAAGAGGCGGGGGCTCCGGAGACCCAGTACTTC.

This clonotype was found many times. The chain employs TRBV24-1 and TRBJ2-7; D may be TRBD1 or TRBD2 (5 bases each). CDR1 is KGHDR and CDR2 is SFDVKD in the germline V gene. The CDR3 loop spans 14 amino acids. Between the trimmed V and J ends, which lost 1 base and 2 bases, there was a span of 8 bases. For the CDR3, the DNA is TGTGCCACCAGTGATTTCGGGACGGCCTACGAGCAGTACGTC. Translated: CATSDFGTAYEQYV.

CDR3 bases: TGCGCCAGCAGCTTGGTAGTAGCCGGGGCCAACGTCCTGACTTTC. It encodes CASSLVVAGANVLTF. This chain joins TRBV5-1 and TRBJ2-6; D uncertain. Trimming removed 0 bases from V and 4 bases from J, with 8 bases in between. Per the germline V gene, CDR1 is SGHRS and CDR2 is YFSETQ. This CDR3 has 15 amino acids. The whole variable domain, remainder taken from reference TRBV5-1 and TRBJ2-6, is KAGVTQTPRYLIKTRGQQVTLSCSPISGHRSVSWYQQTPGQGLQFLFEYFSETQRNKGNFPGRFSGRQFSNSRSEMNVSTLELGDSALYLCASSLVVAGANVLTFGAGSRLTVL.

This clonotype occurred many times. The chain combines TRBV28 with TRBJ2-1; D may be TRBD1 or TRBD2 (5 bases each). This CDR3 is 12 amino acids long. V was clipped by 7 bases and J by 8 bases, with 12 bases between them. CDR1 is MDHEN, CDR2 SYDVKM, per germline. In DNA, the CDR3 is TGTGCCAGCACCCGGGACCGCCATGAGCAGTTCTTC. This codes for CASTRDRHEQFF.

The chain has TRBV10-1 and TRBJ1-2; 9 bases are a match to TRBD1. The CDR3 has 14 residues. Germline loops: CDR1 WNHNN, CDR2 SYGVQD (reference sequence). Losses at the gene ends were 5 bases for V and 5 bases for J; bases not matched to a gene: 6. CDR3 amino acids: CASSPGQGPYGYTF. The CDR3 DNA sequence: TGCGCCAGCAGTCCGGGACAGGGTCCTTATGGCTACACCTTC.

This clonotype was seen many times. The chain has TRBV7-2 and TRBJ1-5; D gene unclear. The germline gives CDR1 SGHTA, CDR2 FQGNSA. This CDR3 has 15 amino acids. The ends were cut back, 1 base at V and 2 bases at J, with 9 bases in the middle. The CDR3 nucleotides are TGTGCCAGCAGCTTAGAGGGAGGAGGCAATCAGCCCCAGCATTTT. Protein: CASSLEGGGNQPQHF. The entire variable domain, with the rest obtained from reference TRBV7-2 and TRBJ1-5, is as follows: GAGVSQSPSNKVTEKGKDVELRCDPISGHTALYWYRQSLGQGLEFLIYFQGNSAPDKSGLPSDRFSAERTGGSVSTLTIQRTQQEDSAVYLCASSLEGGGNQPQHFGDGTRLSIL.

The chain carries TRBV15 and TRBJ2-1; TRBD1 or TRBD2 may be the D gene (7 bases each). The V and J ends lost 4 bases and 7 bases respectively, with 14 bases between them. The CDR3 has 14 residues. The germline V gene encodes CDR1 LNHNV and CDR2 YYDKDF (reference sequence). The CDR3 DNA reads as TGTGCCACCAGCACGGACAGGCGGGGGAATGAGCAGTTCTTC. Residues: CATSTDRRGNEQFF. Full variable domain (rest looked up from reference TRBV15 and TRBJ2-1): DAMVIQNPRYQVTQFGKPVTLSCSQTLNHNVMYWYQQKSSQAPKLLFHYYDKDFNNEADTPDNFQSRRPNTSFCFLDIRSPGLGDTAMYLCATSTDRRGNEQFFGPGTRLTVL.

There are many counts of this clonotype. The chain employs TRBV29-1 and TRBJ2-4; D is possibly TRBD2 (6 bases). Trimming pared 4 bases from V and 7 bases from J, leaving 11 bases between. This CDR3 has 12 residues. Germline loops: CDR1 SQVTM, CDR2 ANQGSEA. CDR3 protein: CSVAYGGNIQYF. The CDR3 bases are TGCAGCGTTGCGTACGGGGGTAACATTCAGTACTTC.

The chain joins TRBV4-3 to TRBJ2-3, with 7 bases matching TRBD2. The CDR3 runs to 19 residues. Germline loops: CDR1 LGHNA, CDR2 YSLEER. V gave up 1 base and J gave up 2 bases; unmatched junction bases: 15. This chain's CDR3 is CASSQALNVGGGNTDTQYF. CDR3 in DNA: TGCGCCAGCAGCCAAGCTCTCAATGTTGGCGGGGGAAACACAGATACGCAGTATTTT.

This clonotype was recorded a few times. J is TRBJ2-5 and V is TRBV11-1, with TRBD2 as a possible D gene (5 bases). V gave up 2 bases and J gave up 2 bases, with 12 bases separating them. Germline assignment: CDR1 SGHAT and CDR2 FQDESV (reference sequence). The CDR3 is 15 residues long. The CDR3 loop is CASSLNGLLQETQYF. CDR3 nucleotides: TGTGCCAGCAGCTTAAACGGACTGCTGCAAGAGACCCAGTACTTC.

This clonotype was counted between two and nine times. The DNA for the CDR3 is TGTGCCAGCAGCCAGCAGCGGCTGTCGGGGGAGCAGTACTTC. Protein product: CASSQQRLSGEQYF. The genes are TRBV7-2 and TRBJ2-7; tentative D call: TRBD2 (5 bases). V lost 5 bases, J lost 7 bases, and 18 bases lay in between. The CDR3 runs to 14 residues. Germline CDR1 and CDR2: SGHTA and FQGNSA. Full variable domain (missing parts from reference TRBV7-2 and TRBJ2-7): GAGVSQSPSNKVTEKGKDVELRCDPISGHTALYWYRQSLGQGLEFLIYFQGNSAPDKSGLPSDRFSAERTGGSVSTLTIQRTQQEDSAVYLCASSQQRLSGEQYFGPGTRLTVT.

This clonotype was counted between two and nine times. The V gene is TRBV5-6, the J gene TRBJ2-1; TRBD2 agrees at 7 bases. The CDR3 runs to 14 residues. Trimming removed 3 bases from V and 5 bases from J; junction bases left unmatched: 5. CDR1 SGHDT and CDR2 YYEEEE come from the germline V gene. The CDR3 sequence is CASSSSAGDNEQFF. Here the CDR3 DNA reads TGTGCCAGCAGCTCTAGCGCGGGGGACAATGAGCAGTTCTTC. Supplemented by reference TRBV5-6 and TRBJ2-1, the full variable domain reads DAGVTQSPTHLIKTRGQQVTLRCSPKSGHDTVSWYQQALGQGPQFIFQYYEEEERQRGNFPDRFSGHQFPNYSSELNVNALLLGDSALYLCASSSSAGDNEQFFGPGTRLTVL.

There are many counts of this clonotype. The CDR3 sequence is CASSPPDASGNTGELFF. CDR3 DNA sequence: TGTGCCAGCAGCCCTCCCGACGCCTCGGGCAACACCGGGGAGCTGTTTTTT. The gene calls are TRBV9 and TRBJ2-2; D not certain. Germline CDR1 and CDR2: SGDLS and YYNGEE. Deletions cut 4 bases from V and 2 bases from J, with 18 bases between. The CDR3 is made up of 17 amino acids.

This clonotype was counted between two and nine times. This chain joins TRBV6-6 and TRBJ2-6; possible D gene TRBD1, 6 bases. V lost 4 bases to trimming and J lost 0 bases, with 7 bases between them. CDR3 size: 15 residues. Germline assignment: CDR1 MNHNY and CDR2 SVGAGI (reference sequence). The CDR3 DNA is TGTGCCAGCAGTTGGGACAACTCTGGGGCCAACGTCCTGACTTTC. Encoded protein: CASSWDNSGANVLTF.

There are a few counts of this clonotype. The V call is TRBV12-3 or TRBV12-4, the J call TRBJ1-1, with D unresolved. V lost 7 bases and J 2 bases, leaving 11 bases between the germline ends. The CDR3 has 13 residues. The CDR3 here is CASTFYGNTEAFF. As DNA, the CDR3 is TGTGCCAGCACTTTCTATGGCAACACTGAAGCTTTCTTT.

This rearrangement joins TRBV25-1 to TRBJ1-5, with TRBD1 as a possible D gene (5 bases). Germline V gene data show CDR1 as MGHDK and CDR2 as SYGVNS. V lost 7 bases to trimming and J lost 7 bases, with 11 bases between them. CDR3 size: 12 residues. This chain's CDR3 is CASTQGDQPQHF. The CDR3, as DNA: TGTGCCAGCACTCAGGGAGACCAGCCCCAGCATTTT.

This clonotype was counted between two and nine times. V usage is TRBV4-3 and J usage is TRBJ1-2; TRBD1 agrees at 8 bases. The CDR3 extends over 15 amino acids. After removal of 0 bases from V and 8 bases from J, the junction contained 8 bases not matched to a gene. Germline V lookup: CDR1 LGHNA, CDR2 YSLEER. The DNA of the CDR3 is TGCGCCAGCAGCCAAGATCGTCAGGGGGCGCTAGGCTACACCTTC. It encodes CASSQDRQGALGYTF.

The rearrangement joins TRBV5-4 to TRBJ2-5; TRBD1 is a possible D gene (5 bases). The CDR3 contains 13 residues. Germline-derived CDR1 and CDR2 are SGHNT and YYREEE (reference sequence). V was clipped by 2 bases and J by 2 bases, with 7 bases between them. The CDR3 loop is CASSFRVQETQYF. CDR3 sequence (DNA): TGTGCCAGCAGCTTCAGGGTACAAGAGACCCAGTACTTC.

The chain combines TRBV6-2 or TRBV6-3 with TRBJ2-5; possible D gene TRBD2, 5 bases. V was shortened by 3 bases and J by 8 bases, with 16 bases between the two germline ends. The length of the CDR3 is 14 residues. CDR1 and CDR2 (germline): MNHEY, SVGEGT. The CDR3 coding sequence is TGTGCCAGCAGTTATGACTCCCCCGGAGGAACCCAGTACTTC. Amino acid sequence: CASSYDSPGGTQYF.

The J gene is TRBJ1-2, the V gene TRBV2; 8 bases are shared with TRBD1. Trimming took 5 bases from V and 8 from J; bases not matched to a gene: 7. This CDR3 is built from 13 residues. Germline CDR1 SNHLY, CDR2 FYNNEI. The CDR3: CASSYDRGGGYTF. The CDR3 coding sequence is TGTGCCAGCAGTTATGACAGGGGAGGAGGCTACACCTTC.

This clonotype was observed a handful of times. V is TRBV7-2 and J is TRBJ1-5; a possible D gene is TRBD1 (5 bases). Deletions cut 1 base from V and 0 bases from J, with 7 bases between. The CDR3 contains 15 residues. The V gene's germline CDR1 is SGHTA and CDR2 FQGNSA. CDR3 sequence: CASSLGQGSNQPQHF. In DNA, the CDR3 is TGTGCCAGCAGCTTAGGGCAGGGTAGCAATCAGCCCCAGCATTTT.

This rearrangement joins TRBV7-6 to TRBJ2-5; 10 bases are shared with TRBD2. This CDR3 has 16 amino acids. Trimming cost V 3 bases and J 2 bases; bases outside gene matches: 6. The V gene's germline CDR1 is SGHVS and CDR2 FNYEAQ. The CDR3 nucleotides are TGTGCCAGCAGCTTCGGGTTAGCGGGGGGACAAGAGACCCAGTACTTC. Translating gives CASSFGLAGGQETQYF.